The source of this T cell receptor beta chain is a study of T cell changes during pregnancy in multiple sclerosis. With 10 bases removed from V and 3 bases from J, the gap between germline ends came to 16 bases. Germline CDR1 is MNHNS and CDR2 is SASEGT. The CDR3 has 13 residues. Here immunoSEQ multiplex PCR was the method, and the copy in TCRdb shows in-frame clones only, minus some. This sample has around 60,000 clones, with about 89% found just once. This specimen consisted of CD4+ T cells from peripheral blood mononuclear cells, obtained after pregnancy. This sequence originates from a female donor in good health, enrolled as a control in a pregnancy study. The rearrangement links TRBV6-1 to TRBJ2-7; D remains unclear. Here the CDR3 DNA reads TGTGCCACCCAGAATATAATCCTCTACGAGCAGTACTTC. Translation: CATQNIILYEQYF.